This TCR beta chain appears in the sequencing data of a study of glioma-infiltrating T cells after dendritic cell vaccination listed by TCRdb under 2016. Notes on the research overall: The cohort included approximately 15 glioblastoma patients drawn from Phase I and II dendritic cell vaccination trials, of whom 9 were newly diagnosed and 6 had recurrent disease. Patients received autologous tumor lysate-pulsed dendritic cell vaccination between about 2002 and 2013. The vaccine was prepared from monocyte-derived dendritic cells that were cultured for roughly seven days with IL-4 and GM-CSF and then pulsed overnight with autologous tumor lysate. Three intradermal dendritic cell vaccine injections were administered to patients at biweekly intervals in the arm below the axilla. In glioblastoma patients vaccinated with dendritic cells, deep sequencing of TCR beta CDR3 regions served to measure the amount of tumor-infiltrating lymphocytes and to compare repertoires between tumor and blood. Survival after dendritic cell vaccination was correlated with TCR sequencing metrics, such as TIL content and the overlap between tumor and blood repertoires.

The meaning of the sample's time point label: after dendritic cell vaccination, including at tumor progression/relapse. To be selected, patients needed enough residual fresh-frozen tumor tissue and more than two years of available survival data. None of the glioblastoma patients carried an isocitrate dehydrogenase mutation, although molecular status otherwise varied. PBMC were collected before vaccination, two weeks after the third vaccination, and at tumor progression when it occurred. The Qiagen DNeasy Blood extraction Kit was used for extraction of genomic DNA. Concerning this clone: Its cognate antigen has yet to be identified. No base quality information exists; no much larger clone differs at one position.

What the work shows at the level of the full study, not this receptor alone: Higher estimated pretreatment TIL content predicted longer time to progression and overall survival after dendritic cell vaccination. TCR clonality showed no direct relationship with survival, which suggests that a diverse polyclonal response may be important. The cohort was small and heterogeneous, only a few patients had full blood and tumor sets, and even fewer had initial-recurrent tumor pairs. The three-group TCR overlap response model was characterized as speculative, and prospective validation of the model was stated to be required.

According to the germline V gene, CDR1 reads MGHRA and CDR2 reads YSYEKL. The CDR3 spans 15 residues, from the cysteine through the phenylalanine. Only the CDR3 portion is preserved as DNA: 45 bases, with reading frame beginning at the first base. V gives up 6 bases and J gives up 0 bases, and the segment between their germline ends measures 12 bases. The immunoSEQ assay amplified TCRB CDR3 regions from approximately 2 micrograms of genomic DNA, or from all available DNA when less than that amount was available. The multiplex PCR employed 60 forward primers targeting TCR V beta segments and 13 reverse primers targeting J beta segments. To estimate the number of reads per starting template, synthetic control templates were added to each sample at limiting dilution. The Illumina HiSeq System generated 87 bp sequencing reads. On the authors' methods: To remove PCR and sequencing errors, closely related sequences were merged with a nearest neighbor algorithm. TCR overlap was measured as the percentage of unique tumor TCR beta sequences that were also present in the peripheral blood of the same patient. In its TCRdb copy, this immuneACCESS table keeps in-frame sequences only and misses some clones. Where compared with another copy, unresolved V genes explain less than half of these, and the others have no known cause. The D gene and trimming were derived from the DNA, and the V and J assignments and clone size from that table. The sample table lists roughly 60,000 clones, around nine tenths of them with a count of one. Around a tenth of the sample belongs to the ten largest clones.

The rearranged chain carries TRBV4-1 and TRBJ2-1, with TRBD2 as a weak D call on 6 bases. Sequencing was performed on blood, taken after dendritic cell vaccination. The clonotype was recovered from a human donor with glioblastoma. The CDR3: CASRPLADSYNEQFF. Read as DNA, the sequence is TGCGCCAGCAGACCCTTAGCGGACTCCTACAATGAGCAGTTCTTC.